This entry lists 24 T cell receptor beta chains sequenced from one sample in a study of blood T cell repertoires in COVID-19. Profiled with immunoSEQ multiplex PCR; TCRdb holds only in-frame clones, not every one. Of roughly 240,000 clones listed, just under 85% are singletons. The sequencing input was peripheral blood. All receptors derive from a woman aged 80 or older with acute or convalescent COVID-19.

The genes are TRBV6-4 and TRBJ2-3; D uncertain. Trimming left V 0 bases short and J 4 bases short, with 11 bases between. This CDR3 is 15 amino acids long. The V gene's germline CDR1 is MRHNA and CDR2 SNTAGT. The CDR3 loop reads CASSDSNTPADTQYF. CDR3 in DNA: TGTGCCAGCAGTGACTCGAATACTCCGGCAGATACGCAGTATTTT.

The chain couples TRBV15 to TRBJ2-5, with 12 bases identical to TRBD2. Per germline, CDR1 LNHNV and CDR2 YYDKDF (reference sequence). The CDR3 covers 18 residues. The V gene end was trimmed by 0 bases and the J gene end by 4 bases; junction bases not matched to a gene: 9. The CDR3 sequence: CATSRDRRASGRVETQYF. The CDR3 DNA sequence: TGTGCCACCAGCAGAGATAGGCGGGCTAGCGGGAGGGTAGAGACCCAGTACTTC.

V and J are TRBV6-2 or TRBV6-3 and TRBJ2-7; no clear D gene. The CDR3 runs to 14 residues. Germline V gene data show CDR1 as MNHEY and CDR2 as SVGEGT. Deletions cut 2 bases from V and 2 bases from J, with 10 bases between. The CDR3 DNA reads TGTGCCAGCAGTTACAAGCCCTACGCCTACGAGCAGTACTTC. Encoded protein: CASSYKPYAYEQYF.

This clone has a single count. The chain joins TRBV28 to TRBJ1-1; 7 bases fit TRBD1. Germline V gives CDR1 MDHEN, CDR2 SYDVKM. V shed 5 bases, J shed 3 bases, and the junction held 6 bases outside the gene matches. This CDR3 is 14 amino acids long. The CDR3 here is CASSPGQVYTEAFF. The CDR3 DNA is TGTGCCAGCAGTCCCGGACAGGTTTACACTGAAGCTTTCTTT.

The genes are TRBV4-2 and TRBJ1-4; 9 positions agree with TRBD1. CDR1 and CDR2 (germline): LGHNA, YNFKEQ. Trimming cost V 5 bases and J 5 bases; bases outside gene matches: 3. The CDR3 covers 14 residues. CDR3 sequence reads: CASSEGQGNEKLFF. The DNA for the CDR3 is TGTGCCAGCAGCGAGGGACAGGGAAATGAAAAACTGTTTTTT.

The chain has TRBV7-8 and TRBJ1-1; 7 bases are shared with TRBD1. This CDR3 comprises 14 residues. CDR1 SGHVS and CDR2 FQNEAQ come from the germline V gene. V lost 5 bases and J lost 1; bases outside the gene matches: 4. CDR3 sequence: CASSRDRANTEAFF. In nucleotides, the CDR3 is TGTGCCAGCAGCCGAGACAGGGCGAACACTGAAGCTTTCTTT.

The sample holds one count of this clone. This CDR3 is CASSLTEGSYNSPLHF. DNA for the CDR3: TGCGCCAGCAGCCTAACTGAGGGCTCCTATAATTCACCCCTCCACTTT. V usage is TRBV5-1 and J usage is TRBJ1-6; D unclear. CDR1 and CDR2 from the germline V gene are SGHRS and YFSETQ. The CDR3 covers 16 residues. Trimming left V 4 bases short and J 0 bases short, with 11 bases between.

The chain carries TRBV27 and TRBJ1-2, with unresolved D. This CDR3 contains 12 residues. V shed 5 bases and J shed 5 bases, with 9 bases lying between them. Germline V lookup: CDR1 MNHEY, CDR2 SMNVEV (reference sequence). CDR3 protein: CASSPGWYGYTF. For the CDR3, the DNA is TGTGCCAGCAGTCCCGGGTGGTATGGCTACACCTTC.

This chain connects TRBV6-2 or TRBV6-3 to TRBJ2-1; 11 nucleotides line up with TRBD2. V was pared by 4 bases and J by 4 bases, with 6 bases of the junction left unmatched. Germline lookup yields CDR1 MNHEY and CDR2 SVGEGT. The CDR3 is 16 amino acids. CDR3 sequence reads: CASSSPLAGVYNEQFF. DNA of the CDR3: TGTGCCAGCAGTTCCCCACTAGCGGGAGTATACAATGAGCAGTTCTTC.

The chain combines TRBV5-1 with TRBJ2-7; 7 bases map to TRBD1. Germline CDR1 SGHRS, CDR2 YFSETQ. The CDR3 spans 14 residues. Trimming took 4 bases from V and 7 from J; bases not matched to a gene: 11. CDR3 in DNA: TGCGCCAGCAGCCCACAGACCCAGGACAGGGAGCAGTACTTC. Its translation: CASSPQTQDREQYF.

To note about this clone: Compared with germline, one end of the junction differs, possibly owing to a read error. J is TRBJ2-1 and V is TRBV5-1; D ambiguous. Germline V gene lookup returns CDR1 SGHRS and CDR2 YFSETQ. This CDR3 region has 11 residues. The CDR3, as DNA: TGCGCCAGCAGCTCGTACAACGAGCAGTTCTTC. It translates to CASSSYNEQFF.

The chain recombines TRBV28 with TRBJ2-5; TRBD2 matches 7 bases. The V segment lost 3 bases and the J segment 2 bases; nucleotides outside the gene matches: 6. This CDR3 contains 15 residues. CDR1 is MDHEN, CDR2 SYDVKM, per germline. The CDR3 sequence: CASSLWSGGQETQYF. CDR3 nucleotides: TGTGCCAGCAGTTTGTGGTCCGGGGGGCAAGAGACCCAGTACTTC.

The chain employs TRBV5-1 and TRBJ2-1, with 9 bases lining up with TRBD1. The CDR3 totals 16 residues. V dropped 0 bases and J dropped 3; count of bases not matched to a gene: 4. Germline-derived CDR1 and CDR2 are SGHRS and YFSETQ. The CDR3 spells CASSLDPGQGYNEQFF. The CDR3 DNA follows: TGCGCCAGCAGCTTGGATCCGGGACAGGGCTACAATGAGCAGTTCTTC.

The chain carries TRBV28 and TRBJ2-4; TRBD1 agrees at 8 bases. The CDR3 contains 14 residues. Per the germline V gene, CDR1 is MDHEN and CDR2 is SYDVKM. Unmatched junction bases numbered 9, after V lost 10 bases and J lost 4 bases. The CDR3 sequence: CATRQGIPKNIQYF. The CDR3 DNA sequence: TGTGCCACCCGACAGGGGATTCCGAAAAACATTCAGTACTTC.

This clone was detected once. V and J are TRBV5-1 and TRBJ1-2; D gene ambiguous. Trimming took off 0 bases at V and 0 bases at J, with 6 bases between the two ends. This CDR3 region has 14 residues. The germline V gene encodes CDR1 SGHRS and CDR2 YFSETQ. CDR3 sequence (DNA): TGCGCCAGCAGCTTGGCCAGTTCTAACTATGGCTACACCTTC. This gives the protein CASSLASSNYGYTF. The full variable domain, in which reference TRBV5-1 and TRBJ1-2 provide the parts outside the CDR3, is KAGVTQTPRYLIKTRGQQVTLSCSPISGHRSVSWYQQTPGQGLQFLFEYFSETQRNKGNFPGRFSGRQFSNSRSEMNVSTLELGDSALYLCASSLASSNYGYTFGSGTRLTVV.

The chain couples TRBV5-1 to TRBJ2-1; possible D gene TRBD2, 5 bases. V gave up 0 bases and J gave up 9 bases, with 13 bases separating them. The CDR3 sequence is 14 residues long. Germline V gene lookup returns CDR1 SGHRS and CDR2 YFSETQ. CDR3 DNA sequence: TGCGCCAGCAGCTTGGAAGGAGGAGCTGGTGAGCAGTTCTTC. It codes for CASSLEGGAGEQFF.

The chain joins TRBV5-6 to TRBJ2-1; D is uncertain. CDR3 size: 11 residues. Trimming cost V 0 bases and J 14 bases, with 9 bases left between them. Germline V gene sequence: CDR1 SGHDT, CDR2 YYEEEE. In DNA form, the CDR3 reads TGTGCCAGCAGCTTGGCGGGTTTCGAGTTCTTC. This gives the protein CASSLAGFEFF.

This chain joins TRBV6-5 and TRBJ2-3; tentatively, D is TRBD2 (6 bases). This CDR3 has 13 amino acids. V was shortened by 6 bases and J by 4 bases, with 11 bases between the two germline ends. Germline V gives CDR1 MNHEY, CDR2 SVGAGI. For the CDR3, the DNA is TGTGCCAGCAGGCGGGGAGCTTCAGATACGCAGTATTTT. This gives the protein CASRRGASDTQYF.

CDR3 bases: TGTGCCAGCAGTCGAGGGGGGACAGGGGATGGCTACACCTTC. Its protein is CASSRGGTGDGYTF. V usage is TRBV25-1 and J usage is TRBJ1-2, with 10 bases matching TRBD1. Germline V gene sequence: CDR1 MGHDK, CDR2 SYGVNS. V trimming: 5 bases; J trimming: 6 bases; junction bases outside the gene matches: 6. The CDR3 has 14 residues.

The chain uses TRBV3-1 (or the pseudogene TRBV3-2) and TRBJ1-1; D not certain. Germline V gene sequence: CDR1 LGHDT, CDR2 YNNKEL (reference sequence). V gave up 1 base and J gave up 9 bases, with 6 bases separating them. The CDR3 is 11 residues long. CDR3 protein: CASSQGQKAFF. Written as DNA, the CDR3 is TGTGCCAGCAGCCAAGGCCAGAAAGCTTTCTTT.

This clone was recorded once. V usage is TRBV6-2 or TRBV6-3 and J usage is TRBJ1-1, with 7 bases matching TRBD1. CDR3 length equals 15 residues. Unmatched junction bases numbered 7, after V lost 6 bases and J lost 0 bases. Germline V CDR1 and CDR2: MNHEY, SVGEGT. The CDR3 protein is CASSARDRMNTEAFF. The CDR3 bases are TGTGCCAGCAGCGCCCGGGACAGAATGAACACTGAAGCTTTCTTT.

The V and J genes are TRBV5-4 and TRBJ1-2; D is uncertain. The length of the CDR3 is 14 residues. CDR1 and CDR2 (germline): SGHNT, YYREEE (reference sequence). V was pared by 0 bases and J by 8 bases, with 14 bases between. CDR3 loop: CASSLGEAAIGYTF. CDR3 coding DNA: TGTGCCAGCAGCTTGGGAGAGGCGGCGATCGGCTACACCTTC. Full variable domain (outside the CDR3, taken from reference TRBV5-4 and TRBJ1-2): ETGVTQSPTHLIKTRGQQVTLRCSSQSGHNTVSWYQQALGQGPQFIFQYYREEENGRGNFPPRFSGLQFPNYSSELNVNALELDDSALYLCASSLGEAAIGYTFGSGTRLTVV.

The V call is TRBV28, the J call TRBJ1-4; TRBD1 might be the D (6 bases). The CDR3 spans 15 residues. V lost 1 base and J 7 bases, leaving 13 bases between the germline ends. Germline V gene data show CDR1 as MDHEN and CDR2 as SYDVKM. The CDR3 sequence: CASSLSWGRSEKLFF. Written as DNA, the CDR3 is TGTGCCAGCAGTTTATCCTGGGGGCGGAGTGAAAAACTGTTTTTT.

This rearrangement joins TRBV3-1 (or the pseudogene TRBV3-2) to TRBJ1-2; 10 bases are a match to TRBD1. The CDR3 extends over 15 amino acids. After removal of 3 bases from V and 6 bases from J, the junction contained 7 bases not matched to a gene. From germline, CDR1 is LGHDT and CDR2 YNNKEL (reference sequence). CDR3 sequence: CASSHRGTGVNGYTF. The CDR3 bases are TGTGCCAGCAGCCACAGGGGGACAGGGGTCAATGGCTACACCTTC.